The next 20 T cell receptor beta chains were all read from a single sample in a study of human T cells and chemical hapten exposure. The time point here: healthy volunteer bleed at 2 weeks. Extraction of total RNA was performed on unfractionated whole blood. From the RACE reads, TCRdb called clonotypes with MiXCR, one entry per CDR3 protein. The data contain about 45,000 distinct CDR3 sequences, roughly 4.1% of them singletons. Sequenced input: whole blood. These receptors all come from a human donor in good health. Some clones in this sample may be carry-over from other donors' samples.

This clonotype appeared many times. The chain couples TRBV30 to TRBJ2-7; D possibly matches TRBD1 or TRBD2 (5 bases each). The CDR3 contains 15 residues. The germline CDR1 and CDR2 sequences are GTSNPN and SVGIG (reference sequence). V dropped 4 bases and J dropped 2 bases, with 18 bases sitting between them. In DNA form, the CDR3 reads TGTGCCTGGACGCCCTCCGGGACCGCTACCTACGAGCAGTACTTC. Translation gives CAWTPSGTATYEQYF. The entire variable domain, with the rest obtained from reference TRBV30 and TRBJ2-7, is as follows: SQTIHQWPATLVQPVGSPLSLECTVEGTSNPNLYWYRQAAGRGLQLLFYSVGIGQISSEVPQNLSASRPQDRQFILSSKKLLLSDSGFYLCAWTPSGTATYEQYFGPGTRLTVT.

This clonotype was detected many times. The rearrangement links TRBV20-1 to TRBJ2-7, with D perhaps TRBD2 (5 bases). This CDR3 spans 13 amino acids. CDR1 is DFQATT, CDR2 SNEGSKA, per germline (reference sequence). V lost 5 bases, J lost 1 base, and 12 bases lay in between. The CDR3 nucleotides are TGCAGTGCTCCCGCCGGGGTTTCCTACGAGCAGTACTTC. Its translation is CSAPAGVSYEQYF.

This clonotype was seen a few times. The rearrangement links TRBV27 to TRBJ2-7; 7 bases map to TRBD2. This CDR3 has 14 residues. The germline V gene encodes CDR1 MNHEY and CDR2 SMNVEV (reference sequence). The V and J ends lost 2 bases and 6 bases, in that order; junction bases with no gene match: 7. CDR3 bases: TGTGCCAGCAGTTTAGCGGCGGGAGCCGGCGAGCAGTACTTC. It encodes CASSLAAGAGEQYF.

This clonotype occurred a few times. The chain recombines TRBV21-1 with TRBJ2-4; the listed D gene, TRBD2, was not tested against the DNA. TRBV21-1 is classified as a pseudogene. CDR3 length equals 19 residues. The CDR3 DNA is TGTGCCAGCAGCAAAGTCCGGCTAGCGGGAGAGGGGGCCAAAAACATTCAGTACTTC. Encoded protein: CASSKVRLAGEGAKNIQYF.

This clonotype was detected many times. The V call is TRBV24-1, the J call TRBJ2-5; D is ambiguous. V lost 2 bases, J lost 1 base, and 13 bases lay in between. Germline loops: CDR1 KGHDR, CDR2 SFDVKD. This CDR3 has 16 amino acids. The chain's CDR3 is CATSDSRTVPQETQYF. The CDR3 bases are TGTGCCACCAGTGATTCGCGGACGGTGCCCCAAGAGACCCAGTACTTC.

In its sample, this clonotype was seen a few times. This chain joins TRBV24-1 and TRBJ2-5; D gene uncertain. The V end lost 12 bases, the J end lost 1 base, and 17 bases lay between the germline ends. Germline CDR1 KGHDR, CDR2 SFDVKD. The CDR3 sequence is 14 residues long. In nucleotides, the CDR3 is TGTGCCGCCGAATCTCTGGGCGTCCAAGAGACCCAGTACTTC. It is translated as CAAESLGVQETQYF.

The sample holds many counts of this clonotype. This rearrangement joins TRBV2 to TRBJ2-3, with 9 bases aligning to TRBD1. V was clipped by 5 bases and J by 1 base; unmatched bases: 1. The CDR3 is 14 amino acids. Per germline, CDR1 SNHLY and CDR2 FYNNEI. The CDR3 here is CASSRDRGTDTQYF. In DNA form, the CDR3 reads TGTGCCAGCAGTCGGGACAGGGGCACAGATACGCAGTATTTT.

About this clonotype: This may stem from a read error, because a much larger clone lies one nucleotide away. This sequence joins TRBV20-1 and TRBJ2-5, with TRBD2 matching 11 bases. Germline V gene lookup returns CDR1 DFQATT and CDR2 SNEGSKA (reference sequence). The CDR3 loop spans 14 amino acids. The DNA of the CDR3 is TGCAGTGCTAGAACTAGCGGGAGACGAGAGAACCAGTACTTC. This sequence encodes CSARTSGRRENQYF.

This clonotype was counted ten times or more. The chain couples TRBV7-2 to TRBJ2-7; D remains ambiguous. Trimming pared 3 bases from V and 2 bases from J, leaving 8 bases between. The germline CDR1 and CDR2 sequences are SGHTA and FQGNSA. The CDR3 covers 13 residues. The CDR3 is CASSLDLAYEQYF. CDR3 in DNA: TGTGCCAGCAGCTTGGACCTTGCCTACGAGCAGTACTTC. Filled out from reference TRBV7-2 and TRBJ2-7, the complete variable domain reads GAGVSQSPSNKVTEKGKDVELRCDPISGHTALYWYRQSLGQGLEFLIYFQGNSAPDKSGLPSDRFSAERTGGSVSTLTIQRTQQEDSAVYLCASSLDLAYEQYFGPGTRLTVT.

This chain uses TRBV9 with TRBJ2-4; D is possibly TRBD1 (7 bases). V was pared by 0 bases and J by 6 bases, with 10 bases between. Germline CDR1 and CDR2: SGDLS and YYNGEE. CDR3 size: 14 residues. The CDR3 DNA sequence: TGTGCCAGCAGCGTAGGGGGGGACAGAAACATTCAGTACTTC. It translates to CASSVGGDRNIQYF.

The J gene is TRBJ2-5, the V gene TRBV2; TRBD1 aligns across 7 bases. Trimming took 7 bases from V and 4 from J; bases not matched to a gene: 6. This CDR3 is 13 amino acids long. CDR1 is SNHLY, CDR2 FYNNEI, per germline. The CDR3 loop reads CASIRTGLETQYF. CDR3 coding DNA: TGTGCCAGCATTAGGACAGGACTAGAGACCCAGTACTTC.

The sample holds many counts of this clonotype. The chain has TRBV5-1 and TRBJ1-4; 8 bases fit TRBD1. The CDR3 is 17 amino acids. The germline CDR1 and CDR2 sequences are SGHRS and YFSETQ. V dropped 5 bases and J dropped 3; count of bases not matched to a gene: 12. DNA of the CDR3: TGCGCCAGCAGGCCATGGGGCACGACAGGGGCTAATGAAAAACTGTTTTTT. Its protein product is CASRPWGTTGANEKLFF.

There are many counts of this clonotype. The rearrangement joins TRBV4-1 to TRBJ2-5; no clear D gene. Trimming removed 0 bases from V and 4 bases from J, with 12 bases in between. The CDR3 is 15 residues long. Per germline, CDR1 MGHRA and CDR2 YSYEKL. Written as DNA, the CDR3 is TGCGCCAGCAGCCAAGAAGGTACACAGAGAGAGACCCAGTACTTC. As protein: CASSQEGTQRETQYF.

This clonotype was observed many times. This rearrangement joins TRBV6-2 or TRBV6-3 to TRBJ1-1, with a possible D match to TRBD1 (5 bases). The CDR3 has 11 amino acids. Trimming took 6 bases from V and 8 from J, leaving 10 bases between them. Looked up from germline, CDR1 is MNHEY and CDR2 is SVGEGT. The CDR3, as DNA: TGTGCCAGCAGCCTCAGGGAAGAAGCTTTCTTT. Protein product: CASSLREEAFF.

In this sample, this clonotype turned up many times. The rearrangement links TRBV14 to TRBJ2-7; D remains ambiguous. V lost 2 bases to trimming and J lost 2 bases, with 22 bases between them. The CDR3 runs 18 residues. Germline assignment: CDR1 SGHDN and CDR2 FVKESK. CDR3 in DNA: TGTGCCAGCAGCCAAACACCACCGGTCGGATGGGTCCCCTACGAGCAGTACTTC. Translation: CASSQTPPVGWVPYEQYF.

This rearrangement joins TRBV13 to TRBJ2-5; maybe TRBD1 (6 bases). CDR1 is PRHDT, CDR2 FYEKMQ, per germline (reference sequence). The CDR3 runs to 16 residues. Trimming stripped 5 bases from V and 5 bases from J, with 21 bases between. CDR3 loop: CASSPSPLQGRETQYF. The CDR3 nucleotides are TGTGCCAGCAGCCCTAGTCCCCTACAGGGTCGGGAGACCCAGTACTTC. Looking up the rest from reference TRBV13 and TRBJ2-5 gives the full variable domain: AAGVIQSPRHLIKEKRETATLKCYPIPRHDTVYWYQQGPGQDPQFLISFYEKMQSDKGSIPDRFSAQQFSDYHSELNMSSLELGDSALYFCASSPSPLQGRETQYFGPGTRLLVL.

The V gene is TRBV18, the J gene TRBJ2-3; no clear D. The length of the CDR3 is 14 residues. The V gene's germline CDR1 is KGHSH and CDR2 LQKENI. V was shortened by 6 bases and J by 3 bases, with 13 bases between the two germline ends. The CDR3, as DNA: TGTGCCAGCTCCCCTCGGACGTTTACAGATACGCAGTATTTT. It codes for CASSPRTFTDTQYF.

The sample holds many counts of this clonotype. The V and J genes are TRBV4-2 and TRBJ2-3; the D gene is possibly TRBD2 (5 bases). Germline CDR1 reads LGHNA; CDR2 reads YNFKEQ. This CDR3 region has 15 residues. V was cut by 0 bases and J by 11 bases, with 18 bases left in between. CDR3: CASSQDRANVREQYF. CDR3 sequence (DNA): TGTGCCAGCAGCCAAGATCGGGCTAACGTACGGGAGCAGTATTTT.

This clonotype has a count of ten or more. This chain links TRBV28 with TRBJ1-5, with 7 bases matching TRBD1. The CDR3 is made up of 14 amino acids. The germline V gene has CDR1 MDHEN and CDR2 SYDVKM. V shed 5 bases and J 6 bases; nucleotides not matched to a gene: 7. The CDR3 sequence is CASSPGGRSQPQHF. CDR3 nucleotides: TGTGCCAGCAGTCCAGGGGGACGTAGTCAGCCCCAGCATTTT. Full variable domain (outside the CDR3, taken from reference TRBV28 and TRBJ1-5): DVKVTQSSRYLVKRTGEKVFLECVQDMDHENMFWYRQDPGLGLRLIYFSYDVKMKEKGDIPEGYSVSREKKERFSLILESASTNQTSMYLCASSPGGRSQPQHFGDGTRLSIL.

In its sample, this clonotype was seen many times. A junction end diverges from the germline sequence, so it may reflect a read error. The rearrangement uses TRBV7-7 and TRBJ2-2, with unresolved D. CDR1 SSHAT and CDR2 FNYEAQ come from the germline V gene (reference sequence). This CDR3 comprises 15 residues. CDR3 sequence reads: CASSLNLGNTGELFF. The CDR3, as DNA: TGTGCTAGCAGCTTAAATCTAGGGAACACCGGGGAGCTGTTTTTT.